The sequence of this T cell receptor beta chain was determined in a study of blood T cell repertoires in COVID-19. Study-wide background: Samples of COVID-19 (acute and convalescent) were obtained from the United States, Italy and Spain. In each case, the material was cDNA or gDNA derived from T cells, B-cell-depleted T cells, or PBMCs.

This CDR3 has 16 residues. CDR1 is LNHDA, CDR2 SQIVND, per germline (reference sequence). Unmatched junction bases numbered 10, after V lost 4 bases and J lost 4 bases. Assay used: immunoSEQ multiplex PCR; TCRdb lists only in-frame clones, some missing. The table has 150,000 to 200,000 clones, approximately 85% seen once. J is TRBJ1-1 and V is TRBV19, with 9 bases identical to TRBD1. Sequencing input: PBMCs or T cells enriched from blood (not recorded which). The receptor was isolated from a woman aged 18-29 years who had recovered from COVID-19. CDR3 sequence reads: CASSTTGTGFGTEAFF. The CDR3 region has the DNA TGTGCCAGTAGTACCACCGGGACAGGGTTCGGCACTGAAGCTTTCTTT.